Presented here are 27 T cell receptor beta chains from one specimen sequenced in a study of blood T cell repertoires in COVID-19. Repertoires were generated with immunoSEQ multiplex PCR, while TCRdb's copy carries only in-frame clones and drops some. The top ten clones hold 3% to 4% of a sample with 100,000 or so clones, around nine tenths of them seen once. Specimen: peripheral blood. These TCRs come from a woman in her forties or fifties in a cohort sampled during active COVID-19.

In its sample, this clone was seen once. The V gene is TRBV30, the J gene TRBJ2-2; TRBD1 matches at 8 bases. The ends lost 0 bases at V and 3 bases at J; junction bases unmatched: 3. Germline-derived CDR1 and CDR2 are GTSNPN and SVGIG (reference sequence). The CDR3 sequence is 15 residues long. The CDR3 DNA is TGTGCCTGGAGTGTAGGACAGGGTCACACCGGGGAGCTGTTTTTT. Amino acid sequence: CAWSVGQGHTGELFF. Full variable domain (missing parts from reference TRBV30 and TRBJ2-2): SQTIHQWPATLVQPVGSPLSLECTVEGTSNPNLYWYRQAAGRGLQLLFYSVGIGQISSEVPQNLSASRPQDRQFILSSKKLLLSDSGFYLCAWSVGQGHTGELFFGEGSRLTVL.

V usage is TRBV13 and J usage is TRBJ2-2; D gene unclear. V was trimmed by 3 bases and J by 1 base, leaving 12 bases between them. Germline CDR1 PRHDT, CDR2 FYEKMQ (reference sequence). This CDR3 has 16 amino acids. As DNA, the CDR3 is TGTGCCAGCAGCTTCGCAAGGCGGTTGAACACCGGGGAGCTGTTTTTT. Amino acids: CASSFARRLNTGELFF.

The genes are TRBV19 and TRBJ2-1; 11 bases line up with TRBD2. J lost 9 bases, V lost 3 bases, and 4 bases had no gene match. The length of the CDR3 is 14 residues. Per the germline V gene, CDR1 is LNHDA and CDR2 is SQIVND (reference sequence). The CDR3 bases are TGTGCCAGTAGTATCAACGGACTAGCGGGTGAGCAGTTCTTC. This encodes CASSINGLAGEQFF. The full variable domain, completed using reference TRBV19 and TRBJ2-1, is DGGITQSPKYLFRKEGQNVTLSCEQNLNHDAMYWYRQDPGQGLRLIYYSQIVNDFQKGDIAEGYSVSREKKESFPLTVTSAQKNPTAFYLCASSINGLAGEQFFGPGTRLTVL.

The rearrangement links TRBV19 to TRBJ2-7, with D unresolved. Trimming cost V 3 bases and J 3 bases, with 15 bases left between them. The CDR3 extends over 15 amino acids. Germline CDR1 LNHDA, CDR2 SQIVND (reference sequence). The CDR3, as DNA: TGTGCCAGTAGTATGCGCAGGTTCGGCTTCTACGAGCAGTACTTC. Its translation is CASSMRRFGFYEQYF.

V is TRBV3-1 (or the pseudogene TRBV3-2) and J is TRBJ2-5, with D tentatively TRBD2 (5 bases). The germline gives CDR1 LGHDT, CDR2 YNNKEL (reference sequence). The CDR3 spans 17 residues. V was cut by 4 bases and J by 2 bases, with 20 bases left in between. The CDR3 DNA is TGTGCCAGCAGCCCCGACCTGGGAAAGCGGAGGCAAGAGACCCAGTACTTC. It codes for CASSPDLGKRRQETQYF.

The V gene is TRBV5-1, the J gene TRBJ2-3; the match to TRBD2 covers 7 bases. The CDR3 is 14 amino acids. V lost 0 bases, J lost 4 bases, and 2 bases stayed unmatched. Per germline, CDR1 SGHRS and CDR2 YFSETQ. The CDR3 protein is CASSLVAGADTQYF. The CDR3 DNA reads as TGCGCCAGCAGCTTGGTCGCGGGAGCAGATACGCAGTATTTT.

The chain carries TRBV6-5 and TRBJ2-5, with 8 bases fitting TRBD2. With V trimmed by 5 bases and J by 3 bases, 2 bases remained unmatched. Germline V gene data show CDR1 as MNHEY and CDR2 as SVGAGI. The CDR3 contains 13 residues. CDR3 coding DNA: TGTGCCAGCAGTATAGCGGGGAAAGAGACCCAGTACTTC. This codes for CASSIAGKETQYF.

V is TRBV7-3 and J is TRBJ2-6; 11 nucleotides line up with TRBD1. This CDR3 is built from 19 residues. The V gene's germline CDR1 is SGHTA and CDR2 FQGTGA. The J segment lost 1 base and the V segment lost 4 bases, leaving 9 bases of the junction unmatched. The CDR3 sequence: CASSSAGDRGSSGANVLTF. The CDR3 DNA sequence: TGTGCCAGCAGCTCCGCCGGGGACAGGGGGTCGTCTGGGGCCAACGTCCTGACTTTC.

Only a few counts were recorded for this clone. The CDR3 DNA is TGTGCCATCAGTGGGCGGGGGGCTATCTACGAGCAGTACTTC. Amino acid sequence: CAISGRGAIYEQYF. This chain connects TRBV10-3 to TRBJ2-7, with 8 bases identical to TRBD2. Trimming at V came to 4 bases and at J to 3 bases, leaving 5 bases not matched to a gene. This CDR3 spans 14 amino acids. In germline, CDR1 is ENHRY, CDR2 SYGVKD.

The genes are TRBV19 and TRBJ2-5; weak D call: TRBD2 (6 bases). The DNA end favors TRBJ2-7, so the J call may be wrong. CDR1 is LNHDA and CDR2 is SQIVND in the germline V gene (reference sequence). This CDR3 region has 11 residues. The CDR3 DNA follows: TGTGCCAGTCGACGGGGGTACGAGCAGTACTTC. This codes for CASRRGYEQYF.

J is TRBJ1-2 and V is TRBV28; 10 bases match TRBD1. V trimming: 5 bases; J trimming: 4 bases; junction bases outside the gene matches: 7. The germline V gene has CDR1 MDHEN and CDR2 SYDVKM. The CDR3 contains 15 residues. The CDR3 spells CASSQGTGVTYGYTF. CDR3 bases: TGTGCCAGCAGTCAGGGGACAGGGGTTACCTATGGCTACACCTTC.

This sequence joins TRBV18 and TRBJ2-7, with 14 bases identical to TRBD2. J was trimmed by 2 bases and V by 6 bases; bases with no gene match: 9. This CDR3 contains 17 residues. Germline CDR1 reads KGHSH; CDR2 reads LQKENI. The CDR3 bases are TGTGCCAGCTCTCGCGGACTAGCGGGAGGACTTACCTACGAGCAGTACTTC. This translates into CASSRGLAGGLTYEQYF.

CDR3 in amino acids: CASSERQGYGYTF. In DNA, the CDR3 is TGCGCCAGCAGTGAGCGACAGGGATATGGCTACACCTTC. The rearrangement links TRBV10-1 to TRBJ1-2, with 7 bases that match TRBD1. The length of the CDR3 is 13 residues. V was clipped by 2 bases and J by 5 bases; unmatched bases: 2. Looked up from germline, CDR1 is WNHNN and CDR2 is SYGVQD (reference sequence).

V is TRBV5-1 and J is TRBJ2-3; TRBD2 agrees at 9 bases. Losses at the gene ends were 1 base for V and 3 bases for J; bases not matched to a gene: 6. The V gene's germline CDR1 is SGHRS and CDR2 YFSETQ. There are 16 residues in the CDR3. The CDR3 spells CASSLPSGIGTDTQYF. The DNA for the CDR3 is TGCGCCAGCAGCTTGCCTAGCGGGATCGGTACAGATACGCAGTATTTT.

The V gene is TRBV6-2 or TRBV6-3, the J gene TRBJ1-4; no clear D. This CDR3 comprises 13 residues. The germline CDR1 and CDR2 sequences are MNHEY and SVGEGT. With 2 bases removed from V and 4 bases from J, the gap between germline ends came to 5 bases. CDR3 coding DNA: TGTGCCAGCAGTTACCTCCTTAATGAAAAACTGTTTTTT. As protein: CASSYLLNEKLFF.

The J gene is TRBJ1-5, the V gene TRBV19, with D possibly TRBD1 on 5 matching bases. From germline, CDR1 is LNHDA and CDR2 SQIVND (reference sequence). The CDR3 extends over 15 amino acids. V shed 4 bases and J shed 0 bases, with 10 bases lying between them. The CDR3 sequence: CASSRTRDSNQPQHF. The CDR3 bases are TGTGCCAGTAGTAGGACAAGAGATAGCAATCAGCCCCAGCATTTT.

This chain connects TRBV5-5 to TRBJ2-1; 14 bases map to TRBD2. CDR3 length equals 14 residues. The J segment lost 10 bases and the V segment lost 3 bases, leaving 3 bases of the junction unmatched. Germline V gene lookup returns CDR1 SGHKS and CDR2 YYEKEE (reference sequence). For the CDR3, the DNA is TGTGCCAGCAGCTCTCGGACTAGCGGGGGGGAGCAGTTCTTC. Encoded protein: CASSSRTSGGEQFF. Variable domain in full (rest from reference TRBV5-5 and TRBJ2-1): DAGVTQSPTHLIKTRGQQVTLRCSPISGHKSVSWYQQVLGQGPQFIFQYYEKEERGRGNFPDRFSARQFPNYSSELNVNALLLGDSALYLCASSSRTSGGEQFFGPGTRLTVL.

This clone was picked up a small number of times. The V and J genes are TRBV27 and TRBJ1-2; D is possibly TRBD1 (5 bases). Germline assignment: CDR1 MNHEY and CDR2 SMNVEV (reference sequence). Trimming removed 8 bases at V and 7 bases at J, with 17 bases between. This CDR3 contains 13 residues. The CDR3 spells CASSNTGTRGYTF. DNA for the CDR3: TGTGCCAGCTCGAACACAGGTACACGTGGCTACACCTTC.

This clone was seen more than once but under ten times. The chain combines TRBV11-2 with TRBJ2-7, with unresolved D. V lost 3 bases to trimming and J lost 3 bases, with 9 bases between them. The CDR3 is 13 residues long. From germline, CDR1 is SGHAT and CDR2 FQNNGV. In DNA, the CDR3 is TGTGCCAGCAGCTTTGTTAACAGCTACGAGCAGTACTTC. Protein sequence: CASSFVNSYEQYF.

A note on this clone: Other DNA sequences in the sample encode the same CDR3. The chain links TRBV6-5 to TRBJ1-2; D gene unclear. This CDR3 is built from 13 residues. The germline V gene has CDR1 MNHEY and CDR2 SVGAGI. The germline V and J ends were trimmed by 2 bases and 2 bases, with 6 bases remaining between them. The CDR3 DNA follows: TGTGCCAGCAGTTACGGGGAGAACTATGGCTACACCTTC. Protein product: CASSYGENYGYTF.

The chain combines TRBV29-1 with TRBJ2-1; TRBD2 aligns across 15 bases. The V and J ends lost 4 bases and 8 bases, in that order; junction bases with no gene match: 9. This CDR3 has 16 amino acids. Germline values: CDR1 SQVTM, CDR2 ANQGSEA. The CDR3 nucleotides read TGCAGCGTTGTCCACCAGAGGACTAGCGGGAGGGATGAGCAGTTCTTC. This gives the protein CSVVHQRTSGRDEQFF.

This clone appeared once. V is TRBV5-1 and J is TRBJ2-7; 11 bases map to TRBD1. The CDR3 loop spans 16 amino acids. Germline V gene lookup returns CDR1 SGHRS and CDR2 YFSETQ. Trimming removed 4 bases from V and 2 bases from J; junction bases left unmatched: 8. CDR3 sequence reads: CASSPHWTGGAYEQYF. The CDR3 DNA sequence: TGCGCCAGCAGCCCCCACTGGACAGGGGGCGCCTACGAGCAGTACTTC. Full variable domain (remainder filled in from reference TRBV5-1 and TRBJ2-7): KAGVTQTPRYLIKTRGQQVTLSCSPISGHRSVSWYQQTPGQGLQFLFEYFSETQRNKGNFPGRFSGRQFSNSRSEMNVSTLELGDSALYLCASSPHWTGGAYEQYFGPGTRLTVT.

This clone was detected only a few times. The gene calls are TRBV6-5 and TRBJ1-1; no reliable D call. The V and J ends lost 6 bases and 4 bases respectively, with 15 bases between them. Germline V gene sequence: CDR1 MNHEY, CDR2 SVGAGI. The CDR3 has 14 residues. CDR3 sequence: CASRIETLSTEAFF. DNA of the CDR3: TGTGCCAGCAGAATAGAGACTCTATCCACTGAAGCTTTCTTT.

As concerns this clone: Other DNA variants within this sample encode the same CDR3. In DNA form, the CDR3 reads TGTGCCAGCAGCGTAGCGGGCTCTGGAAACACCATATATTTT. Encoded protein: CASSVAGSGNTIYF. The V call is TRBV9, the J call TRBJ1-3; D is ambiguous. V dropped 0 bases and J dropped 0 bases, with 4 bases sitting between them. Germline assignment: CDR1 SGDLS and CDR2 YYNGEE. The CDR3 consists of 14 residues.

The CDR3 is CSASFQGWNGYTF. CDR3 DNA: TGCAGTGCTAGTTTCCAGGGCTGGAATGGCTACACCTTC. V is TRBV20-1 and J is TRBJ1-2; a weak D match, TRBD1 (5 bases). V lost 3 bases and J 6 bases, leaving 14 bases between the germline ends. This CDR3 spans 13 amino acids. The V gene's germline CDR1 is DFQATT and CDR2 SNEGSKA (reference sequence).

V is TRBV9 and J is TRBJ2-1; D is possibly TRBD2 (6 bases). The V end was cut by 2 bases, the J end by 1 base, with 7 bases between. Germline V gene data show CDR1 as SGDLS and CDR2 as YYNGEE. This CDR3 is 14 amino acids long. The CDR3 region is CASSVSGSYNEQFF. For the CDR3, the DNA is TGTGCCAGCAGCGTTAGCGGATCCTACAATGAGCAGTTCTTC.

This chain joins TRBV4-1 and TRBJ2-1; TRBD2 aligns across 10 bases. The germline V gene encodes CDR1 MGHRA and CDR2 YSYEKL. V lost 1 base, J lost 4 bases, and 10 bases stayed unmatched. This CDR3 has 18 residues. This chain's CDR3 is CASSQVGRGAGGYNEQFF. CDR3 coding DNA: TGCGCCAGCAGCCAAGTGGGTCGTGGAGCGGGAGGGTACAATGAGCAGTTCTTC.